This T cell receptor (beta chain) was sequenced for a study of monozygotic twins with inflammatory bowel disease. Two rounds of nested PCR, of roughly 15 and 9 cycles, were run on TCRalpha and TCRbeta cDNA. From its re-call of the 5' RACE reads, TCRdb lists each CDR3 protein once, without DNA. Recorded here are approximately 150,000 distinct CDR3 sequences; the top ten clones represent 7.4%. The CDR3 runs to 16 residues. Germline V gives CDR1 MDHEN, CDR2 SYDVKM. V is TRBV28 and J is TRBJ2-7; lacking DNA, the TRBD2 call made by TCRdb goes unchecked. The sequence derives from a human donor with ulcerative colitis or Crohn's disease, or a healthy co-twin of an affected twin (not recorded which). Specimen: blood. CDR3 in amino acids: CASTWSFKTSPGEQYF.